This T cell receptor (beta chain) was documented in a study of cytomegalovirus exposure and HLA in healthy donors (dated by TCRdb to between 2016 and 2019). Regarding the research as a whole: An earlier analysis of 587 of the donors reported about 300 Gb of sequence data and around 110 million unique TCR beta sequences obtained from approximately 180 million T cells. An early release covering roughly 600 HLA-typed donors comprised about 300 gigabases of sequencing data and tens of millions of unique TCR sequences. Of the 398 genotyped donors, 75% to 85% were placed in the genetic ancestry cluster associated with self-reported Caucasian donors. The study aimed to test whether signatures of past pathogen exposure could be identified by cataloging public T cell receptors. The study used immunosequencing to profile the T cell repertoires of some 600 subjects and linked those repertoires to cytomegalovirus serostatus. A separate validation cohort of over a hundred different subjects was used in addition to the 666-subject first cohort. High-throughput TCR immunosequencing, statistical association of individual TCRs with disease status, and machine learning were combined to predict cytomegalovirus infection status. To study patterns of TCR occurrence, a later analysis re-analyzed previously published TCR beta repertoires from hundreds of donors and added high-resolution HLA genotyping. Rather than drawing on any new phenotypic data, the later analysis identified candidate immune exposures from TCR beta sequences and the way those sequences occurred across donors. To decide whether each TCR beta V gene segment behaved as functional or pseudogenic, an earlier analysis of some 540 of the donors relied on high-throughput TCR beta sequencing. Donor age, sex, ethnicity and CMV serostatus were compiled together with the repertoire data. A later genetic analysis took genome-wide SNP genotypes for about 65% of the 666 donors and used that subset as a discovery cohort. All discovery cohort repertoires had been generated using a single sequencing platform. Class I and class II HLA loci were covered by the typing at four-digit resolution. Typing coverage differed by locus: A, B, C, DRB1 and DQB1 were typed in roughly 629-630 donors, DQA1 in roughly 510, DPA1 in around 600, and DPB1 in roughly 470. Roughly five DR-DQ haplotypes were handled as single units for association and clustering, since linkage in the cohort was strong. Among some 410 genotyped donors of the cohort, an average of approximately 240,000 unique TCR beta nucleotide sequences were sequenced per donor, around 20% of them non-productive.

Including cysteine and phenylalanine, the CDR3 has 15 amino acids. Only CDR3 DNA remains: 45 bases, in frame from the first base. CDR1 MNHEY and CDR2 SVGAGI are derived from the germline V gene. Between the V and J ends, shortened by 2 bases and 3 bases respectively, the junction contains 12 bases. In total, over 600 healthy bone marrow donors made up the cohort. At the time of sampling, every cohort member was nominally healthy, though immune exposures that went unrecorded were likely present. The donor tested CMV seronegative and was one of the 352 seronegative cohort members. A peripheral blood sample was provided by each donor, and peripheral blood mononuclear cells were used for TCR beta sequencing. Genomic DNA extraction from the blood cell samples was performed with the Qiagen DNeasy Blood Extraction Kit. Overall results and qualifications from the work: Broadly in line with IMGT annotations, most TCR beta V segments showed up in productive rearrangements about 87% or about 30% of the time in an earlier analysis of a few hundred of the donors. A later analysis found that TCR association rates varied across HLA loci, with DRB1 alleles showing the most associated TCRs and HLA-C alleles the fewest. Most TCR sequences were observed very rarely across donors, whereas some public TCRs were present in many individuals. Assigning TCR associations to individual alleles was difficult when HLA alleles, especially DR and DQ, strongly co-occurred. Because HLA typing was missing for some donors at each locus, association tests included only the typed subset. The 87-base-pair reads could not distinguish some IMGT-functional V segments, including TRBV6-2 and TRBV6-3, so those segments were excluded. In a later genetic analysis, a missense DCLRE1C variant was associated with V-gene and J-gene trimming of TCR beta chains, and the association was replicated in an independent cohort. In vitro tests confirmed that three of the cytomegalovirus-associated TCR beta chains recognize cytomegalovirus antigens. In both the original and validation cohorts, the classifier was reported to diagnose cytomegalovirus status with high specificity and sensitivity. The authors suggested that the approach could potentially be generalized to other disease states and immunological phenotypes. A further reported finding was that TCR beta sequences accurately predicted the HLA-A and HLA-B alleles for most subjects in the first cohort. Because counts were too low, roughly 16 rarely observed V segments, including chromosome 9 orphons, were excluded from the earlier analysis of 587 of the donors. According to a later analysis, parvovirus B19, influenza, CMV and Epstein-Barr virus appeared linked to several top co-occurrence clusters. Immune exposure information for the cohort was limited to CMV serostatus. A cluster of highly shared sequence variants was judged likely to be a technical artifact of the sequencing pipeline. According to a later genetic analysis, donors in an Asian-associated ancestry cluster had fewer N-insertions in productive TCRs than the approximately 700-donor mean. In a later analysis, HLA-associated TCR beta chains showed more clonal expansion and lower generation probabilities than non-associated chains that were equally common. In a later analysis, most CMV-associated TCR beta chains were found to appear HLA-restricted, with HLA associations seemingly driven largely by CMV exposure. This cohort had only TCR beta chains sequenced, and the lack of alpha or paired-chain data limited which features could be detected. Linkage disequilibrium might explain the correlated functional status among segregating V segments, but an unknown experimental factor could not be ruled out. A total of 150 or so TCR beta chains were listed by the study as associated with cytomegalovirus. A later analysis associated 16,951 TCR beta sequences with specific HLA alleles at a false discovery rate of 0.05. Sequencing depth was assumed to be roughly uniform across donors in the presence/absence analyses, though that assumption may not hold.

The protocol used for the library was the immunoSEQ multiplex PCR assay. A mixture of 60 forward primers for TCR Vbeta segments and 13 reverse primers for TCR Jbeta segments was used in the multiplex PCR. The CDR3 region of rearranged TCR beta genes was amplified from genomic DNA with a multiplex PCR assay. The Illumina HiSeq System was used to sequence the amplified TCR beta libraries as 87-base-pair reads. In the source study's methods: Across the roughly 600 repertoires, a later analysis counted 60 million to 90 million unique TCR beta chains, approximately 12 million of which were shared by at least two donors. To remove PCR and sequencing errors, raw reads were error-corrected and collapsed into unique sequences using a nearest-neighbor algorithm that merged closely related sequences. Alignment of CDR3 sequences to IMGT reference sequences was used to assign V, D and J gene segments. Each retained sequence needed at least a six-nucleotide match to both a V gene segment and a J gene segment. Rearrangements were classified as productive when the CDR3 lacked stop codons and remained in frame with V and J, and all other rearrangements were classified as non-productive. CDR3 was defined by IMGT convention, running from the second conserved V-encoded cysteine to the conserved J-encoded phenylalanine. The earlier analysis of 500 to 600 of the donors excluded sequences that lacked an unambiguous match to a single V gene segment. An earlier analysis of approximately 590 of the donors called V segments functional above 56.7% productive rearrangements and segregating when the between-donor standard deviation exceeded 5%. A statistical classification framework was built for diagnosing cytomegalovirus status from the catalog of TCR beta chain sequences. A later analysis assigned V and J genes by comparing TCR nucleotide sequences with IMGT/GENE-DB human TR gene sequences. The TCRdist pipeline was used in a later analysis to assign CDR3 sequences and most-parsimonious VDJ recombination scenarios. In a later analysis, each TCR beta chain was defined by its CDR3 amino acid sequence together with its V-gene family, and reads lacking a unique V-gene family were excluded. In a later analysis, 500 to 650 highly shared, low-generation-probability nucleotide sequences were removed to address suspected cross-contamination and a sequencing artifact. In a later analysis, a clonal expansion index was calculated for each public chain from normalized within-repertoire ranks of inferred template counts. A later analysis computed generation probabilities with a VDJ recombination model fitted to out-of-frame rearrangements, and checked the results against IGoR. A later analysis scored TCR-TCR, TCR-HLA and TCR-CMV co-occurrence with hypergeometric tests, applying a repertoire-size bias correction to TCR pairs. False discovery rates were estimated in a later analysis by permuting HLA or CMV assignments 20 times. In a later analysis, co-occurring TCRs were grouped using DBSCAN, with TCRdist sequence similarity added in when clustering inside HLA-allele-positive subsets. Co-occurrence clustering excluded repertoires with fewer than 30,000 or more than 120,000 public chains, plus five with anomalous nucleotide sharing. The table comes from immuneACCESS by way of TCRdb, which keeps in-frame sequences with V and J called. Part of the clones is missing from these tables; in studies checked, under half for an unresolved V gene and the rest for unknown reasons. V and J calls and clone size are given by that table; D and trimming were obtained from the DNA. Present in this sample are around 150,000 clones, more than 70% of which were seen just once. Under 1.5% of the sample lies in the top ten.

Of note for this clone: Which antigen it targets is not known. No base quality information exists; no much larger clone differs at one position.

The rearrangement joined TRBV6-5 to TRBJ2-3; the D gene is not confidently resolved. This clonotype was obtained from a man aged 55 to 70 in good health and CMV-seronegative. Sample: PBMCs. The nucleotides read TGTGCCAGCAGTTACGAAGGCTTCAGGACAGATACGCAGTATTTT. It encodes CASSYEGFRTDTQYF.